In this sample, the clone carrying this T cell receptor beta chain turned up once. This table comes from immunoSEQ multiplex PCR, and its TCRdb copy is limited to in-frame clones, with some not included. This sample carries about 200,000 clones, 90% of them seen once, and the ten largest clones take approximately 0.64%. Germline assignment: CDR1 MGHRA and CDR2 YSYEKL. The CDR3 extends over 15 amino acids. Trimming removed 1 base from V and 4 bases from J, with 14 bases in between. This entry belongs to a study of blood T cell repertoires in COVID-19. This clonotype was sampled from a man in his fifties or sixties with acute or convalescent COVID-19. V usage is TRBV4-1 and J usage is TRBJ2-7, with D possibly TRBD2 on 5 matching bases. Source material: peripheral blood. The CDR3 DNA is TGCGCCAGCAGCCAAGCTCCTGCCGGGGAATACGAGCAGTACTTC. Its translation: CASSQAPAGEYEQYF.